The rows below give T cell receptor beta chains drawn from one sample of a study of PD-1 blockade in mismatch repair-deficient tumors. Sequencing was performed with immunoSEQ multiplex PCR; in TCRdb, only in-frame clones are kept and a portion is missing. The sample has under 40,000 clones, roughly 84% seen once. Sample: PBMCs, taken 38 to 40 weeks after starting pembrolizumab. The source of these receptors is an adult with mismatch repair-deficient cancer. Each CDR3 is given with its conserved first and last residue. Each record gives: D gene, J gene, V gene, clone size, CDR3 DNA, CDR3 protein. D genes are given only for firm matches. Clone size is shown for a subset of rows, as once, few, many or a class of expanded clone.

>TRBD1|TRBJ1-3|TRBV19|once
TGTGCCAGTAGTCTCTTCCCGGGACAGGGAGGAAACACCATATATTTT
CASSLFPGQGGNTIYF
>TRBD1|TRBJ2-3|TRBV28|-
TGTGCCAGCAGTTTACAGGGGGCGGGAGATACGCAGTATTTT
CASSLQGAGDTQYF
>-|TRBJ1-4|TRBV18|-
TGTGCCAGCTCACCAAACGTTGCGGCTAATGAAAAACTGTTTTTT
CASSPNVAANEKLFF
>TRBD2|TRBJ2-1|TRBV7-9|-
TGTGCCAGCAAACTAGCGGAATACAATGAGCAGTTCTTC
CASKLAEYNEQFF
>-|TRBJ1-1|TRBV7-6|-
TGTGCCAGCAGCTTAGGAGCCGGGGGTGGAGTCGAAGCTTTCTTT
CASSLGAGGGVEAFF
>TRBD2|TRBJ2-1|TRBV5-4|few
TGTGCCAGCATCCAGGGTAGACTAGCGGAGTACAATGAGCAGTTCTTC
CASIQGRLAEYNEQFF
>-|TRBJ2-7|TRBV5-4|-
TGTGCCAGCAGCCCACCAAAAGGGGTCTCCTACGAGCAGTACTTC
CASSPPKGVSYEQYF
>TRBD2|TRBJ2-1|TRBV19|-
TGTGCCAGTAGGGGAAGCGGGAGCGGTCAATATGAGCAGTTCTTC
CASRGSGSGQYEQFF
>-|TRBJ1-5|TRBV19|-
TGTGCCAGTAGTATAGGAGGGACCGGAGGGAATCAGCCCCAGCATTTT
CASSIGGTGGNQPQHF
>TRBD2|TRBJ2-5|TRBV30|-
TGTGCCTGGAGTCCCTCGGGACTAGCATTCACTAAGACCCAGTACTTC
CAWSPSGLAFTKTQYF
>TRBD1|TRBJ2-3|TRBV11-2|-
TGTGCCAGCAGGAGAAGGGGGCCCGGCACAGATACGCAGTATTTT
CASRRRGPGTDTQYF
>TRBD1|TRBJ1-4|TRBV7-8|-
TGTGCCAGCAGCTCCGGGGACAGGGGAAATGAAAAACTGTTTTTT
CASSSGDRGNEKLFF